The entry below describes one T cell receptor (beta chain). What it binds is unknown. These data come from a study of CD4 T cells in relation to SARS-CoV-2 and coronaviruses. On the study more broadly: TCR beta CDR3s were sequenced after roughly ten-day antigen culture of PBMCs. The negative reference was HIV-1 Nef peptide pool or peptide-free culture.

V shed 5 bases and J shed 2 bases, with 9 bases lying between them. This CDR3 contains 13 residues. Germline V gene lookup returns CDR1 SGHRS and CDR2 YFSETQ. The unexposed donors gave CD4+ T cells in about 2010-2018, prior to COVID-19. The cells were cultured for around ten days before CD4+ T cells were isolated. The method was immunoSEQ multiplex PCR; TCRdb's version includes in-frame clones alone and lacks a portion of them. The repertoire holds under 20,000 clones, around 75% seen once, with 21% in the top ten. This clonotype originated in a human donor in good health. The sample taken for sequencing was CD4+ T cells from PBMCs, cultured in vitro. The chain employs TRBV5-1 and TRBJ2-3; D is undetermined. CDR3 nucleotides: TGCGCCAGCAGGTGGGATTACACAGATACGCAGTATTTT. It yields the protein CASRWDYTDTQYF.